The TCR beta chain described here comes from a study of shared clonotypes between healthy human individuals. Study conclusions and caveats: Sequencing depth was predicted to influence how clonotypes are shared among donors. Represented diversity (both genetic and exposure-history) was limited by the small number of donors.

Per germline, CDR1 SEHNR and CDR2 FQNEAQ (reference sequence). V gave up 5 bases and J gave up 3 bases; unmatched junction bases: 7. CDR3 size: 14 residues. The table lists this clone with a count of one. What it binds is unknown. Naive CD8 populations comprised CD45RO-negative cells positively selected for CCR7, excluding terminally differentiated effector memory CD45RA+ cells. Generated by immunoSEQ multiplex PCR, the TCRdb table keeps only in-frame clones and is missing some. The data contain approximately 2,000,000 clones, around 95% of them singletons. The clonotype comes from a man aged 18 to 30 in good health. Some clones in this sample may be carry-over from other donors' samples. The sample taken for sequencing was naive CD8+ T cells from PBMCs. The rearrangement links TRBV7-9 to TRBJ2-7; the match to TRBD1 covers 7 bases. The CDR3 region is CASSGTGQSYEQYF. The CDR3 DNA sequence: TGTGCCAGCAGCGGAACGGGACAGAGCTACGAGCAGTACTTC.